The rows below give T cell receptor beta chains drawn from one sample of a study of early T cells in non-severe SARS-CoV-2 infection. TCRdb passed the 5' RACE reads through MiXCR, listing each CDR3 protein once. Among some 82,000 distinct CDR3 sequences listed, about an eighth were seen once. The sample comprised whole blood. Receptors originate from an adult who was a healthcare worker with PCR-confirmed SARS-CoV-2 infection or an uninfected control (not recorded which). The CDR3 runs from the conserved cysteine through the conserved F or W. The D gene is left open where the match is weak. Not all rows give a size; the values are once, few, many and, for expanded clones, a class.

CDR3	DNA	V	size	D	J
CASSLGGAQNTEAFF	TGTGCCAGCAGCTTAGGGGGGGCACAGAACACTGAAGCTTTCTTT	TRBV7-2	many	-	TRBJ1-1
CASRMGGDRLYGYTF	TGTGCCAGCCGTATGGGTGGGGACAGACTATATGGCTACACCTTC	TRBV28	few	TRBD1	TRBJ1-2
CSATYPGGQANYGYTF	TGCAGTGCGACCTATCCCGGGGGGCAAGCGAACTATGGCTACACCTTC	TRBV20-1	many	-	TRBJ1-2
CASSQEGEAKNIQYF	TGTGCCAGCAGCCAAGAAGGCGAAGCCAAAAACATTCAGTACTTC	TRBV4-2	-	-	TRBJ2-4
CASTEMVGQGNEKLFF	TGTGCCAGCACCGAAATGGTGGGACAGGGGAATGAAAAACTGTTTTTT	TRBV12-3/TRBV12-4	-	TRBD1	TRBJ1-4
CASSHGTSVQETQYF	TGTGCCAGTAGTCACGGGACTAGCGTACAAGAGACCCAGTACTTC	TRBV19	many	TRBD2	TRBJ2-5
CASSPRLAPLLF	TGTGCCAGCAGCCCTAGATTGGCACCTCTACTTTTC	TRBV7-6	many	-	TRBJ1-2
CASSPIDILAGGDGTGELFF	TGTGCCAGCAGCCCGATTGACATACTAGCGGGAGGCGACGGAACCGGGGAGCTGTTTTTT	TRBV11-3	-	TRBD2	TRBJ2-2
CSAGQTEETQYF	TGCAGCGCGGGACAGACCGAAGAGACCCAGTACTTC	TRBV29-1	many	TRBD1	TRBJ2-5
CASRKTGTGGYTF	TGTGCCAGCAGAAAGACAGGGACTGGCGGCTACACCTTC	TRBV6-5	many	TRBD1	TRBJ1-2
CASSQAPAGPDSYEQYF	TGTGCCAGCAGCCAAGCACCCGCCGGGCCGGACTCCTACGAGCAGTACTTC	TRBV4-2	few	-	TRBJ2-7
CSHPGTSDHTQYF	TGCAGTCACCCCGGGACTTCGGATCATACGCAGTATTTT	TRBV20-1	-	-	TRBJ2-3
CASKRQGWYEQYF	TGTGCCAGCAAGCGACAGGGCTGGTACGAGCAGTACTTC	TRBV6-5	few	TRBD1	TRBJ2-7
CAIRPPGLTDTQYF	TGTGCCATCAGACCACCGGGACTCACAGATACGCAGTATTTT	TRBV10-3	-	-	TRBJ2-3
CATGQPKVSPYEQYF	TGTGCCACCGGACAGCCGAAGGTGTCCCCCTACGAGCAGTACTTC	TRBV24-1	few	-	TRBJ2-7
CASSSGLLAVTF	TGTGCCAGCAGCTCGGGACTCCTAGCGGTCACCTTC	TRBV7-9	-	-	TRBJ1-2
CASTDPRQGNYGYTF	TGTGCCAGCACCGACCCCCGCCAAGGAAACTATGGCTACACCTTC	TRBV6-5	-	-	TRBJ1-2
CSVDRRSGLSGNEQFF	TGCAGCGTTGATCGGAGGTCGGGGTTAAGTGGCAATGAGCAGTTCTTC	TRBV29-1	many	-	TRBJ2-1
CSARAGGGKLFF	TGCAGTGCTAGAGCAGGGGGAGGAAAACTGTTTTTT	TRBV20-1	-	TRBD1	TRBJ1-4
CASSVQGVGETQYF	TGTGCCAGCAGTGTTCAGGGGGTTGGAGAGACCCAGTACTTC	TRBV6-6	-	TRBD1	TRBJ2-5
CATSRDGLDNSPLHF	TGTGCCACCAGCAGAGATGGGCTGGATAATTCACCCCTCCACTTT	TRBV15	few	-	TRBJ1-6
CASSRTGQTIPKNIQYF	TGCGCCAGCAGTAGAACGGGACAGACAATTCCCAAAAACATTCAGTACTTC	TRBV10-2	-	TRBD1	TRBJ2-4
CASSLRAGDQPQHF	TGTGCCAGCAGCTTAAGGGCAGGGGATCAGCCCCAGCATTTT	TRBV7-2	many	-	TRBJ1-5
CSARDLLIGYEQYF	TGCAGTGCTAGAGATTTGTTAATAGGCTACGAGCAGTACTTC	TRBV20-1	many	-	TRBJ2-7
CASSLAQGYNEQFF	TGTGCCAGCAGCTTAGCGCAGGGTTACAATGAGCAGTTCTTC	TRBV7-9	few	-	TRBJ2-1
CASSLAWDRGYEQYF	TGTGCCAGCAGCTTAGCCTGGGACAGAGGCTACGAGCAGTACTTC	TRBV11-1	many	TRBD1	TRBJ2-7
CASRDQRQPYGYTF	TGTGCCAGCAGAGACCAAAGACAGCCTTATGGCTACACCTTC	TRBV6-5	many	-	TRBJ1-2
CSVEQTGDTQYF	TGCAGCGTTGAGCAGACTGGAGATACGCAGTATTTT	TRBV29-1	-	-	TRBJ2-3
CASRGGQSQETQYF	TGTGCCAGCAGGGGGGGACAGAGCCAAGAGACCCAGTACTTC	TRBV2	few	-	TRBJ2-5
CASSATVRNYGYTF	TGTGCCAGCAGTGCGACAGTAAGGAACTATGGCTACACCTTC	TRBV6-1	-	-	TRBJ1-2
CASSFRDTQYF	TGTGCCAGCAGTTTCAGAGATACGCAGTATTTT	TRBV27	few	-	TRBJ2-3
CASRHRVSGANVLTF	TGTGCCAGCCGGCACAGGGTCTCTGGGGCCAACGTCCTGACTTTC	TRBV6-5	many	-	TRBJ2-6
CASSRGGALQDTQYF	TGTGCCAGCAGCCGCGGGGGGGCCCTTCAAGATACGCAGTATTTT	TRBV3-1	-	TRBD2	TRBJ2-3
CSAREEGDLYSPLHF	TGCAGTGCTAGAGAGGAGGGAGATTTGTATTCACCCCTCCACTTT	TRBV20-1	many	-	TRBJ1-6
CASGIAGGPGDTQYF	TGTGCCAGCGGAATTGCGGGAGGGCCCGGAGATACGCAGTATTTT	TRBV27	few	TRBD2	TRBJ2-3
CASSLDFAGINTEAFF	TGTGCCAGCAGCTTAGATTTTGCAGGGATAAACACTGAAGCTTTCTTT	TRBV11-2	-	-	TRBJ1-1
CASSLAGTPADGLFF	TGTGCCAGCAGCTTAGCGGGGACCCCGGCGGACGGGCTGTTTTTT	TRBV11-3	many	-	TRBJ1-4
CASSLQGQGWNEQFF	TGTGCCAGCAGTTTACAGGGACAGGGATGGAATGAGCAGTTCTTC	TRBV12-3/TRBV12-4	few	TRBD1	TRBJ2-1
CASSLLAGGNEQFF	TGTGCCAGCAGCTTGCTAGCCGGGGGCAATGAGCAGTTCTTC	TRBV7-2	many	-	TRBJ2-1
CSARDPGLGRMEQYF	TGCAGTGCTAGAGATCCGGGACTAGGAAGGATGGAGCAGTACTTC	TRBV20-1	few	TRBD2	TRBJ2-7
CSVLSDGSYEQYF	TGCAGCGTCCTCTCAGACGGATCCTACGAGCAGTACTTC	TRBV29-1	many	-	TRBJ2-7
CASSPPDHGERNTEAFF	TGTGCCAGCAGCCCCCCGGATCACGGGGAGAGGAACACTGAAGCTTTCTTT	TRBV6-5	few	-	TRBJ1-1